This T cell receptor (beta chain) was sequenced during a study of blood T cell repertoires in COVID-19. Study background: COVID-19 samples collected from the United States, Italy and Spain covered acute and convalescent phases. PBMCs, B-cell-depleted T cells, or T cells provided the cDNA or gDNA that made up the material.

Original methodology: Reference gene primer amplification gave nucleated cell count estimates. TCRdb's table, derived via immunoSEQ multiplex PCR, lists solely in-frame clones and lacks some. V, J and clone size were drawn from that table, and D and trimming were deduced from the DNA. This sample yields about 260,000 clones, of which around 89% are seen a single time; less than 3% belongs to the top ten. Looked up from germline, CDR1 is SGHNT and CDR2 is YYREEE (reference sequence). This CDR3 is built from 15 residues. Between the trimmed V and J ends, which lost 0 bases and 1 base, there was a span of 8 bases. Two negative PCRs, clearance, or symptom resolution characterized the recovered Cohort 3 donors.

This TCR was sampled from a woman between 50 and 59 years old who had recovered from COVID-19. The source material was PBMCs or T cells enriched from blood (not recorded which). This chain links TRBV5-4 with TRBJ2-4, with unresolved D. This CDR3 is CASSLATGAKNIQYF. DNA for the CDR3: TGTGCCAGCAGCTTGGCTACCGGGGCCAAAAACATTCAGTACTTC. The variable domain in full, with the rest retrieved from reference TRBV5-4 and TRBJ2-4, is ETGVTQSPTHLIKTRGQQVTLRCSSQSGHNTVSWYQQALGQGPQFIFQYYREEENGRGNFPPRFSGLQFPNYSSELNVNALELDDSALYLCASSLATGAKNIQYFGAGTRLSVL.